This T cell receptor beta chain was documented in a study of T cell responses to AZD1222 COVID-19 vaccine. Study results and caveats: Clonal diversity was possibly underestimated, and the donors were mostly white British, with more females.

With regard to this clone: Its antigen remains unknown.

The CDR3 runs to 14 residues. V dropped 5 bases and J dropped 0 bases, with 5 bases sitting between them. CDR1 and CDR2 from the germline V gene are SGHTA and FQGNSA. Measured with immunoSEQ multiplex PCR; TCRdb has only the in-frame clones, and not every one. Here the sample spans approximately 150,000 clones, about 92% being singletons. The chain couples TRBV7-2 to TRBJ1-6; D remains unclear. Specimen: peripheral blood, collected on day 0 of AZD1222 vaccination. The TCR sequence derives from an adult in good health. CDR3 nucleotides: TGTGCCAGCAGCCCCTTCTCCTATAATTCACCCCTCCACTTT. This gives the protein CASSPFSYNSPLHF.